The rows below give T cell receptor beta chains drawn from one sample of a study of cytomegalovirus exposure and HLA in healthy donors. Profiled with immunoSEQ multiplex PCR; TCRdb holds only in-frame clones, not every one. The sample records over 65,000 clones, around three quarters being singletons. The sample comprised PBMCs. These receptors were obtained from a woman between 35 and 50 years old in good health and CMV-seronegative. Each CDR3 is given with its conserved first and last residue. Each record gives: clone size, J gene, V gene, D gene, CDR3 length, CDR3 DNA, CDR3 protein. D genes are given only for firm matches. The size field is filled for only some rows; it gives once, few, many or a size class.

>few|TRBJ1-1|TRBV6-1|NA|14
TGTGCCAGCAGTCCTGCCCAGGGAATCGGTGAAGCTTTCTTT
CASSPAQGIGEAFF
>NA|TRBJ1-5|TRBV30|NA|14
TGTGCCTGGAGTGGGGGCCGTAGCAATCAGCCCCAGCATTTT
CAWSGGRSNQPQHF
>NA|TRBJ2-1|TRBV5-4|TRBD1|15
TGTGCCAGCAGCTTGGATCAGGGACAGAACAATGAGCAGTTCTTC
CASSLDQGQNNEQFF
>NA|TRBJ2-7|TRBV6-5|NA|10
TGTGCCAGCTCAGAAAACGAGCAGTACTTC
CASSENEQYF
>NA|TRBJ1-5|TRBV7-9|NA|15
TGTGCCAGCAGCCCACAGGGATTCGGCAATCAGCCCCAGCATTTT
CASSPQGFGNQPQHF
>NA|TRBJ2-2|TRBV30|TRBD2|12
TGTGCCTGGACTAGCGGGACCGGGGAGCTGTTTTTT
CAWTSGTGELFF
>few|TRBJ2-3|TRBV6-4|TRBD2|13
TGTGCCAGCAGTGGGCGGGAGACAGATACGCAGTATTTT
CASSGRETDTQYF
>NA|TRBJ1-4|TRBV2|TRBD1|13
TGTGCCAGCAGGGTTGACAGGGGTGAAAAACTGTTTTTT
CASRVDRGEKLFF
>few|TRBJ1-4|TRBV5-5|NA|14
TGTGCCAGCAGCCACAGAGCAACTAATGAAAAACTGTTTTTT
CASSHRATNEKLFF
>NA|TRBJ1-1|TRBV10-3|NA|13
TGTGCCATCAGGTCGGTTGTTGGCACTGAAGCTTTCTTT
CAIRSVVGTEAFF
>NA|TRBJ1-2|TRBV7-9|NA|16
TGTGCCAGCAGCCCCCGACTTATCTCGTTTAACTATGGCTACACCTTC
CASSPRLISFNYGYTF
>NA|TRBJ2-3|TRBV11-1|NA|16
TGTGCCAGCAGCTCCGGCAGAGGGGGATACACAGATACGCAGTATTTT
CASSSGRGGYTDTQYF
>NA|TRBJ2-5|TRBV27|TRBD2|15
TGTGCCAGCAGTTTATTAGCGGGGGGCCAGGAGACCCAGTACTTC
CASSLLAGGQETQYF
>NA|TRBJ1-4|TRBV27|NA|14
TGTGCCAGCAGTTGGTCAGACCACAGGGAAAAACTGTTTTTT
CASSWSDHREKLFF
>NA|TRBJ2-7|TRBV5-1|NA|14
TGCGCCAGCAGCTGGCTAGGAGGGTCCCACGAGCAGTACTTC
CASSWLGGSHEQYF
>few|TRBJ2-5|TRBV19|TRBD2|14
TGTGCCAGTAGTACCCAAACGGGAGGGGAGACCCAGTACTTC
CASSTQTGGETQYF
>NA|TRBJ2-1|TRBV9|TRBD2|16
TGTGCCAGCAGAAAGGGGGCGGGAGGGCAATGGAATGAGCAGTTCTTC
CASRKGAGGQWNEQFF
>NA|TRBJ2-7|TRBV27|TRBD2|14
TGTGCCAGCACTAACCTAGCGGGAGGCTACGAGCAGTACTTC
CASTNLAGGYEQYF